This T cell receptor (beta chain) appears in the sequencing data of a study of cytomegalovirus exposure and HLA in healthy donors. The length of the CDR3 is 16 residues. Germline values: CDR1 LNHNV, CDR2 YYDKDF (reference sequence). With 0 bases removed from V and 8 bases from J, the gap between germline ends came to 17 bases. Sequencing used immunoSEQ multiplex PCR; TCRdb keeps in-frame clones, though not all of them. The sample contains about 150,000 clones, about 86% of which appear only once. The TCR sequence derives from a human donor in good health. The rearrangement links TRBV15 to TRBJ2-1, with D perhaps matching TRBD2 (6 bases). The sequenced sample was PBMCs. Here the CDR3 reads CATSRDGTGEGHEQFF. CDR3 DNA: TGTGCCACCAGCAGAGATGGGACGGGAGAGGGTCATGAGCAGTTCTTC.